These 24 T cell receptor beta chains were sequenced from one sample in a study of cytomegalovirus exposure and HLA in healthy donors. In the PCR, 60 Vbeta and 13 Jbeta primers were used. Clones were sequenced by immunoSEQ multiplex PCR, and TCRdb holds only the in-frame ones, with some missing. Of around 140,000 clones listed, 76% are singletons. Material for sequencing was PBMCs. These receptors all stem from a man aged 35 to 55 in good health and CMV-seronegative.

This clone has a handful of counts. The chain links TRBV28 to TRBJ2-2, with D tentatively TRBD2 (5 bases). There are 15 residues in the CDR3. Germline CDR1 MDHEN, CDR2 SYDVKM. V was clipped by 6 bases and J by 2 bases, with 13 bases between them. This CDR3 is CASSRGLRNTGELFF. DNA of the CDR3: TGTGCCAGCAGCCGCGGACTGAGAAACACCGGGGAGCTGTTTTTT.

The V and J genes are TRBV5-5 and TRBJ1-5; D is uncertain. The CDR3 runs 13 residues. Germline-derived CDR1 and CDR2 are SGHKS and YYEKEE (reference sequence). Trimming shortened V by 1 base and J by 5 bases, and 7 bases separated the two germline ends. CDR3 protein: CASSLLGDQPQHF. For the CDR3, the DNA is TGTGCCAGCAGCTTGTTGGGAGATCAGCCCCAGCATTTT. Looking up the rest from reference TRBV5-5 and TRBJ1-5 gives the full variable domain: DAGVTQSPTHLIKTRGQQVTLRCSPISGHKSVSWYQQVLGQGPQFIFQYYEKEERGRGNFPDRFSARQFPNYSSELNVNALLLGDSALYLCASSLLGDQPQHFGDGTRLSIL.

In DNA, the CDR3 is TGTGCCAGCAGTCCAGGACAGGGGAGTTGGTCCAACACTGAAGCTTTCTTT. Its protein product is CASSPGQGSWSNTEAFF. This chain links TRBV28 with TRBJ1-1; 9 bases agree with TRBD1. Germline V gene data show CDR1 as MDHEN and CDR2 as SYDVKM. The CDR3 totals 17 residues. With V trimmed by 5 bases and J by 2 bases, 12 bases remained unmatched.

This clone appeared a few times. The gene calls are TRBV5-1 and TRBJ2-5, with 15 bases aligning to TRBD2. Germline values: CDR1 SGHRS, CDR2 YFSETQ. The V gene end was trimmed by 4 bases and the J gene end by 5 bases; junction bases not matched to a gene: 6. This CDR3 region has 16 residues. Here the CDR3 reads CASSGRTSGRGETQYF. The CDR3, as DNA: TGCGCCAGCAGCGGAAGGACTAGCGGGAGGGGGGAGACCCAGTACTTC.

This sequence joins TRBV6-5 and TRBJ1-4; weak D call: TRBD1 (5 bases). The germline gives CDR1 MNHEY, CDR2 SVGAGI. V dropped 5 bases and J dropped 4 bases, with 11 bases sitting between them. CDR3 length equals 14 residues. The CDR3 DNA follows: TGTGCCAGCAGTCTGACAGAGATTAATGAAAAACTGTTTTTT. Protein: CASSLTEINEKLFF.

This chain links TRBV5-6 with TRBJ2-2; D uncertain. Between the trimmed V and J ends, which lost 2 bases and 0 bases, there was a span of 8 bases. Germline lookup yields CDR1 SGHDT and CDR2 YYEEEE. The CDR3 is made up of 15 amino acids. The CDR3 DNA reads as TGTGCCAGCAGCTTCCTACAGACGAACACCGGGGAGCTGTTTTTT. Amino acid sequence: CASSFLQTNTGELFF.

The rearrangement links TRBV28 to TRBJ1-2; tentatively, D is TRBD1 (6 bases). V was pared by 8 bases and J by 5 bases, with 18 bases between. CDR1 MDHEN and CDR2 SYDVKM come from the germline V gene. The CDR3 extends over 14 amino acids. This CDR3 reads CASVKTGSGYGYTF. The CDR3 nucleotides read TGTGCCAGCGTTAAAACAGGGTCCGGGTATGGCTACACCTTC.

This chain joins TRBV30 and TRBJ1-5, with TRBD1 as a possible D gene (6 bases). There are 15 residues in the CDR3. V lost 0 bases and J lost 0, with 9 bases in between. Germline CDR1 GTSNPN, CDR2 SVGIG (reference sequence). The CDR3 region is CAWSVLQGSNQPQHF. In nucleotides, the CDR3 is TGTGCCTGGAGTGTACTACAGGGTAGCAATCAGCCCCAGCATTTT.

The gene calls are TRBV5-4 and TRBJ2-2, with TRBD2 identical over 15 bases. Germline lookup yields CDR1 SGHNT and CDR2 YYREEE (reference sequence). The V and J ends lost 4 bases and 4 bases, in that order; junction bases with no gene match: 11. The CDR3 has 19 amino acids. The CDR3 loop reads CASSRAGLAGGQGTGELFF. Written as DNA, the CDR3 is TGTGCCAGCAGCAGGGCGGGACTAGCGGGAGGACAAGGCACCGGGGAGCTGTTTTTT.

The V gene is TRBV18, the J gene TRBJ2-5, with TRBD2 matching 11 bases. Per the germline V gene, CDR1 is KGHSH and CDR2 is LQKENI. Trimming cost V 5 bases and J 5 bases; bases outside gene matches: 7. This CDR3 spans 15 amino acids. The CDR3 DNA reads TGTGCCAGCTCAGCCTCGAGGACTAGCGGGGAGACCCAGTACTTC. Protein product: CASSASRTSGETQYF. Based on the CDR3 plus reference TRBV18 and TRBJ2-5, the full variable domain is NAGVMQNPRHLVRRRGQEARLRCSPMKGHSHVYWYRQLPEEGLKFMVYLQKENIIDESGMPKERFSAEFPKEGPSILRIQQVVRGDSAAYFCASSASRTSGETQYFGPGTRLLVL.

The V gene is TRBV6-5, the J gene TRBJ1-2; 9 positions agree with TRBD1. Unmatched junction bases numbered 10, after V lost 2 bases and J lost 6 bases. Germline CDR1 and CDR2: MNHEY and SVGAGI. This CDR3 is built from 16 residues. The CDR3 loop is CASSYIFDRGTHGYTF. CDR3 nucleotides: TGTGCCAGCAGTTACATTTTTGACAGGGGGACCCATGGCTACACCTTC.

DNA of the CDR3: TGTGCCAGCAGCTTTAAACTAGCGGGGGCCGACAAAAACATTCAGTACTTC. This encodes CASSFKLAGADKNIQYF. This chain links TRBV5-4 with TRBJ2-4; 11 bases map to TRBD2. The CDR3 has 17 residues. Losses at the gene ends were 2 bases for V and 3 bases for J; bases not matched to a gene: 7. Germline V CDR1 and CDR2: SGHNT, YYREEE (reference sequence).

The sample holds a few counts of this clone. V usage is TRBV4-1 and J usage is TRBJ2-1, with a weak D call TRBD2 (6 bases). The CDR3 totals 17 residues. Germline values: CDR1 MGHRA, CDR2 YSYEKL. Trimming removed 5 bases at V and 5 bases at J, with 22 bases between. CDR3 nucleotide sequence: TGCGCCAGCAGCAGATCCTGGGGGGTTTTAGGAGACAATGAGCAGTTCTTC. It is translated as CASSRSWGVLGDNEQFF.

The V call is TRBV30, the J call TRBJ1-5; 8 positions match TRBD1. Unmatched junction bases numbered 4, after V lost 4 bases and J lost 2 bases. There are 14 residues in the CDR3. Per the germline V gene, CDR1 is GTSNPN and CDR2 is SVGIG (reference sequence). The CDR3 is CAWNKGQGNQPQHF. Here the CDR3 DNA reads TGTGCCTGGAACAAGGGACAGGGCAATCAGCCCCAGCATTTT.

Details on this clone: One junction end disagrees with the germline gene, perhaps due to a read error. The J gene is TRBJ2-3, the V gene TRBV5-1, with 7 nucleotides matching TRBD1. CDR3 length: 16 residues. CDR1 and CDR2 from the germline V gene are SGHRS and YFSETQ. As DNA, the CDR3 is TGCGCCAGCAGCCCCAGGACAGGCTATTTCACAGAGACGCAGTATTTT. Translated, it gives CASSPRTGYFTETQYF.

This chain connects TRBV4-1 to TRBJ2-5; TRBD2 aligns across 9 bases. Germline V gene sequence: CDR1 MGHRA, CDR2 YSYEKL. J gave up 4 bases and V 5 bases, and 11 bases lay outside the gene matches. CDR3 length: 16 residues. The CDR3 nucleotides read TGCGCCAGCAGCTCCCCTTTTAGCGGGAGCACAGAGACCCAGTACTTC. This codes for CASSSPFSGSTETQYF.

The chain carries TRBV14 and TRBJ2-1, with D tentatively TRBD1 (7 bases). The V and J ends lost 6 bases and 4 bases respectively, with 22 bases between them. Per the germline V gene, CDR1 is SGHDN and CDR2 is FVKESK. This CDR3 contains 17 residues. The CDR3 nucleotides read TGTGCCAGCAGTAAAGCCCGGGAGACAGGGAGGTACAATGAGCAGTTCTTC. It translates to CASSKARETGRYNEQFF.

The chain combines TRBV7-6 with TRBJ2-3, with D perhaps matching TRBD2 (6 bases). V was trimmed by 5 bases and J by 6 bases, leaving 18 bases between them. The germline V gene has CDR1 SGHVS and CDR2 FNYEAQ. This CDR3 has 15 residues. This CDR3 is CASSPTSLWADTQYF. CDR3 nucleotides: TGTGCCAGCAGCCCGACTAGTTTGTGGGCGGATACGCAGTATTTT.

The chain carries TRBV7-3 and TRBJ2-1, with 8 bases aligning to TRBD2. The trim removed 4 bases at V and 0 bases at J, leaving 5 bases unmatched. In germline, CDR1 is SGHTA, CDR2 FQGTGA. The length of the CDR3 is 16 residues. The CDR3 nucleotides are TGTGCCAGCAGCTCGGGTGCGGGGGGCTCCTACAATGAGCAGTTCTTC. It translates to CASSSGAGGSYNEQFF.

The chain combines TRBV25-1 with TRBJ2-5; D not certain. The CDR3 loop spans 14 amino acids. The germline CDR1 and CDR2 sequences are MGHDK and SYGVNS. The ends were cut back, 5 bases at V and 0 bases at J, with 10 bases in the middle. The CDR3 sequence is CASSLPGYQETQYF. The CDR3 DNA reads as TGTGCCAGCAGTTTACCAGGTTACCAAGAGACCCAGTACTTC.

V gene TRBV5-1 combines with J gene TRBJ2-6; D gene unclear. This CDR3 is built from 14 residues. V was trimmed by 3 bases and J by 3 bases, leaving 7 bases between them. Germline V lookup: CDR1 SGHRS, CDR2 YFSETQ. CDR3: CASSSVIGANVLTF. The DNA of the CDR3 is TGCGCCAGCAGCTCAGTGATTGGGGCCAACGTCCTGACTTTC. The whole variable domain, remainder taken from reference TRBV5-1 and TRBJ2-6, is KAGVTQTPRYLIKTRGQQVTLSCSPISGHRSVSWYQQTPGQGLQFLFEYFSETQRNKGNFPGRFSGRQFSNSRSEMNVSTLELGDSALYLCASSSVIGANVLTFGAGSRLTVL.

This chain uses TRBV19 with TRBJ2-3; D is perhaps TRBD2 (5 bases). CDR3 length: 16 amino acids. Germline V gives CDR1 LNHDA, CDR2 SQIVND (reference sequence). The germline V and J ends were trimmed by 7 bases and 1 base, with 18 bases remaining between them. As DNA, the CDR3 is TGTGCCAGTACCCTCTCTGCTATCGGGGGCACAGATACGCAGTATTTT. Its protein is CASTLSAIGGTDTQYF.

Here the CDR3 reads CASSEYQARGYTF. CDR3 sequence (DNA): TGTGCCAGCAGTGAATATCAGGCACGCGGCTACACCTTC. V is TRBV25-1 and J is TRBJ1-2; D uncertain. The CDR3 extends over 13 amino acids. Germline V gene lookup returns CDR1 MGHDK and CDR2 SYGVNS. With 0 bases removed from V and 8 bases from J, the gap between germline ends came to 10 bases.

The gene calls are TRBV28 and TRBJ1-2; D is undetermined. This CDR3 region has 12 residues. In germline, CDR1 is MDHEN, CDR2 SYDVKM. V dropped 3 bases and J dropped 4 bases, with 6 bases sitting between them. The CDR3 sequence is CASSLVAYGYTF. The CDR3 DNA sequence: TGTGCCAGCAGTTTGGTAGCCTATGGCTACACCTTC.